This TCR beta chain was recorded in a study of beta chain features in type 1 diabetes. From germline, CDR1 is SGHTA and CDR2 FQGNSA. This CDR3 spans 15 amino acids. V lost 2 bases and J 1 base, leaving 10 bases between the germline ends. Study-level points and caveats: Junctions at VDJ sites from type 1 diabetes patients had fewer insertions and more deletions.

The whole isolated RNA underwent reverse transcription, so sequencing captured expressed TCRB transcripts. Profiled with immunoSEQ multiplex PCR; TCRdb holds only in-frame clones, not every one. The data hold some 330,000 clones, with approximately 11% observed a single time. This clone was found a few times. Its antigen is unknown. Additional DNA sequences in this sample encode the identical CDR3. One heparinised draw of blood, averaging roughly 110 mL, came from each donor. Purity (above 98%) was reached by all sorted populations. This sequence was found in a woman aged 30 to 39 in good health. The V gene is TRBV7-2, the J gene TRBJ2-3; D might be TRBD1 (6 bases). The specimen was naive CD4+ T cells from blood. The CDR3 nucleotides are TGTGCCAGCAGCTTATTTGGGGGCGGCACAGATACGCAGTATTTT. Protein: CASSLFGGGTDTQYF.